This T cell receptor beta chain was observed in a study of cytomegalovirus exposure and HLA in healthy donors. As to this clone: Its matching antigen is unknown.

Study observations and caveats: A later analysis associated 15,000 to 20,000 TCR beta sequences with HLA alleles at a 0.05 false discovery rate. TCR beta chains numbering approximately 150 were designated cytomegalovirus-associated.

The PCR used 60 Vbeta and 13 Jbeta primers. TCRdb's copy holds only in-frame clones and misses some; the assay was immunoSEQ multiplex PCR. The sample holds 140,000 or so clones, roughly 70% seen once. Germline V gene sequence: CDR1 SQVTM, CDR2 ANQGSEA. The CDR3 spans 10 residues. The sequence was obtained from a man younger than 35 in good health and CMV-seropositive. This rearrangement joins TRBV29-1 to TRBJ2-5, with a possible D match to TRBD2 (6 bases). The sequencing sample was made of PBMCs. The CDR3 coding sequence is TGCGGGGGGACCGAAGAGACCCAGTACTTC. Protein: CGGTEETQYF. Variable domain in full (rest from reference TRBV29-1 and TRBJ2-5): SAVISQKPSRDICQRGTSLTIQCQVDSQVTMMFWYRQQPGQSLTLIATANQGSEATYESGFVIDKFPISRPNLTFSTLTVSNMSPEDSSIYLCGGTEETQYFGPGTRLLVL.